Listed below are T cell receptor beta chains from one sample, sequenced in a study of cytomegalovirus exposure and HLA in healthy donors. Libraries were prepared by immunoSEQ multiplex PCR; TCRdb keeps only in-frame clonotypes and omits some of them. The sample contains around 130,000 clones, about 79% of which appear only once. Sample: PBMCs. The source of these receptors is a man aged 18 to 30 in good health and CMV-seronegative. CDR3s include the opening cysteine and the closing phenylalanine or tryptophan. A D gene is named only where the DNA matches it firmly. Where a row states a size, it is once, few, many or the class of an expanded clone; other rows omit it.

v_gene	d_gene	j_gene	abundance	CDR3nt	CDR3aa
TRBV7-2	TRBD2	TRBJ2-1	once	TGTGCCAGCAACCAGAAGGGACTAGCAGCCAATGAGCAGTTCTTC	CASNQKGLAANEQFF
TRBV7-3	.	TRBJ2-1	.	TGTGCCAGCAGCCGGAATGGGGGGGCGCCCAATGAGCAGTTCTTC	CASSRNGGAPNEQFF
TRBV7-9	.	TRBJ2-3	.	TGTGCCAGCAGCCCGGGACTTTCTAACACAGATACGCAGTATTTT	CASSPGLSNTDTQYF
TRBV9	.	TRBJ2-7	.	TGTGCCAGCAGCCCTGCCCATCAGGACTCCTACGAGCAGTACTTC	CASSPAHQDSYEQYF
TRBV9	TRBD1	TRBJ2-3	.	TGTGCCAGCAGCGTGGGACAGGGTGGCACAGATACGCAGTATTTT	CASSVGQGGTDTQYF
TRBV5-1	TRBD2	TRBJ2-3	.	TGCGCCAGCAGCTTGGGGGGGACTAGCGGGACAGATACGCAGTATTTT	CASSLGGTSGTDTQYF
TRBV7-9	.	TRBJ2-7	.	TGTGCCAGCAGTCGTCGGATAGCGGAGAATGTCTACGAGCAGTACTTC	CASSRRIAENVYEQYF
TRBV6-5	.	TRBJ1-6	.	TGTGCCAGCCAATCTCCGGGCTCCTATAATTCACCCCTCCACTTT	CASQSPGSYNSPLHF
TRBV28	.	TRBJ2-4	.	TGTGCCAGCAGTTTGGTGCAGGGAGGTGTCGTAGACATTCAGTACTTC	CASSLVQGGVVDIQYF
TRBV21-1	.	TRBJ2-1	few	TGTGCCAGCAGCATTCCTAGGGGACTAGCGGGAGCTTCGGGACAGTTCTTC	CASSIPRGLAGASGQFF
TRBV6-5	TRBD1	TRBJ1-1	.	TGTGCCAGCAGCCCTGGGACAGCTATGAACACTGAAGCTTTCTTT	CASSPGTAMNTEAFF
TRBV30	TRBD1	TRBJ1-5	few	TGTGCCTGGAGCCCCACAGGGGGCGCGGGTCAGCCCCAGCATTTT	CAWSPTGGAGQPQHF
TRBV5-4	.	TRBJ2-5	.	TGTGCCAGCAGCTTGCGGGAGACCCAGTACTTC	CASSLRETQYF
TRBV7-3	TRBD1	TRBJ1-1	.	TGTGCCAGCAGCTCGGGACAGGGGAACACTGAAGCTTTCTTT	CASSSGQGNTEAFF
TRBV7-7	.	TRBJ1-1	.	TGTGCCAGCAGCTCGAATTCTATGAACACTGAAGCTTTCTTT	CASSSNSMNTEAFF
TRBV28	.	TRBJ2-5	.	TGTGCCAGCAGTCCTCCGGGGGAGCGGAGTCAGACCCAGTACTTC	CASSPPGERSQTQYF
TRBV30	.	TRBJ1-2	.	TGTGCCTGCCCTGCGTTTTCGGGTCTCGACGCCTACACCTTC	CACPAFSGLDAYTF
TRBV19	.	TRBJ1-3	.	TGTGCCAGTAGTATGCCCGCAGGGGCCTCTGGAAACACCATATATTTT	CASSMPAGASGNTIYF
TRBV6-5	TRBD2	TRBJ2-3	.	TGTGCCGCGGGGGGGCGGGAGTTGTCAGATACGCAGTATTTT	CAAGGRELSDTQYF
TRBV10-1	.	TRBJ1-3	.	TGCGCCAGCAGTCGTCACAGCTGGTCACCCCTTTCCATTTCTGACACCATATATTTT	CASSRHSWSPLSISDTIYF
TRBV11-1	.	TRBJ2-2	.	TGTGCCAGCAGCTTAGACAGGACGGGCACCGGGGAGCTGTTTTTT	CASSLDRTGTGELFF
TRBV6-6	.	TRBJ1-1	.	TGTGCCAGCAGTTACGAGGACACTGAAGCTTTCTTT	CASSYEDTEAFF
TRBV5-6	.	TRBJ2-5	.	TGTGCCAGCAGCCGGCCAGCGGAGACCCAGTACTTC	CASSRPAETQYF
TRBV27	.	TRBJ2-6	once	TGTGCCAGCAGTTTAAGGTCAGGGGCTGGGGCCAACGTCCTGACTTTC	CASSLRSGAGANVLTF
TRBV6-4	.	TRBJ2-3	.	TGTGCCCCCAGAGAGGGCGGGGTCACAGATACGCAGTATTTT	CAPREGGVTDTQYF
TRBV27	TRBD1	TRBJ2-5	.	TGTGCCAGCAGTTTTGGGACAGGGTTAGAGACCCAGTACTTC	CASSFGTGLETQYF
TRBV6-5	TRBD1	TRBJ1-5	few	TGTGCCAGCAGTCGGGACAGGGAAAATCAGCCCCAGCATTTT	CASSRDRENQPQHF
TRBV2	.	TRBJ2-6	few	TGTGCCAGCAAACAGGCCTCTGGGGCCAACGTCCTGACTTTC	CASKQASGANVLTF
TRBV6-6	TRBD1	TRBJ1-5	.	TGTGCCAGCAGTCCAACGGGACAGGGAAGCAATCAGCCCCAGCATTTT	CASSPTGQGSNQPQHF
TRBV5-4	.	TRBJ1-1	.	TGTGCCAGCAGCTTGGGACGGGGTAACACTGAAGCTTTCTTT	CASSLGRGNTEAFF
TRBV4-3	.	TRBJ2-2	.	TGCGCCAGCAGCCAAGATCAGGCCAGACAAGGGGAGCTGTTTTTT	CASSQDQARQGELFF
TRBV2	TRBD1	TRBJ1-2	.	TGTGCCAGCACCTTACAGGGGTTGATACTTTATGGCTACACCTTC	CASTLQGLILYGYTF
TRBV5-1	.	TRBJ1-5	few	TGCGCCAGCAGCGTAGCAGGGTATAGCAATCAGCCCCAGCATTTT	CASSVAGYSNQPQHF
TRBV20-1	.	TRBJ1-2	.	TGCAGTGCTACCCCGAAAGAGGGCTACACCTTC	CSATPKEGYTF
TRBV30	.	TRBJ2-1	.	TGTGCCTGGAGTGAAGCCCTCGGTTACAATGAGCAGTTCTTC	CAWSEALGYNEQFF
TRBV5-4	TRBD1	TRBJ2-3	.	TGTGCCAGCAGCTTGGGGACAGGGATTTTGAGAGATACGCAGTATTTT	CASSLGTGILRDTQYF
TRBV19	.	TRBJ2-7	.	TGTGCCAGTACTCGGGGTGGAACGGAGAGCTACGAGCAGTACTTC	CASTRGGTESYEQYF
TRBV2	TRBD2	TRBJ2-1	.	TGTGCCAGCAGTGAAACCGTTTTTGCGGGGGTAGACAATGAGCAGTTCTTC	CASSETVFAGVDNEQFF
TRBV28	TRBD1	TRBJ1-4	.	TGTGCCAGCGGGACAGGACAACGAACAACTAATGAAAAACTGTTTTTT	CASGTGQRTTNEKLFF
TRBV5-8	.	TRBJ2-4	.	TGTGCCAGCACCCCCCCCGCGTTTGGAGGGAGCGGGGCCAAAAACATTCAGTACTTC	CASTPPAFGGSGAKNIQYF
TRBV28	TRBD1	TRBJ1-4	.	TGTGCCAGCAGCCAGGGACAGGCACTCGGTAATGAAAAACTGTTTTTT	CASSQGQALGNEKLFF
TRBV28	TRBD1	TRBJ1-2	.	TGTGCCAGCAGCCGCTGGGGGACAGGGATCGCCTATGGCTACACCTTC	CASSRWGTGIAYGYTF
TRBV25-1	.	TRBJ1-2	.	TGTGCCAGCAGTGGCCACGGTACCGCTAACTATGGCTACACCTTC	CASSGHGTANYGYTF
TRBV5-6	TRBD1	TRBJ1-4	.	TGTGCCAGCAGCTTGGGCCCGACAGGGACCGAAAAACTGTTTTTT	CASSLGPTGTEKLFF
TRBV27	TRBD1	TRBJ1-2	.	TGTGCCAGCAGCCGGACAGGGTGTGGCTACACCTTC	CASSRTGCGYTF